This T cell receptor (beta chain) appears in the sequencing data of a study of T cells after yellow fever vaccination. The CDR3 length is 15 residues. V was clipped by 2 bases and J by 5 bases, with 15 bases between them. CDR1 is MNHEY, CDR2 SVGAGI, per germline. A universal primer site and UMIs were added as TCR cDNA was made by 5'RACE template switching. TCRdb redid the calling of the 5' RACE reads with MiXCR, one entry per CDR3 protein. The profile shows around 250,000 distinct CDR3 sequences, 6.5% to 8.5% of them singletons. The study, taken as a whole, reports: Abundant contaminating clonotypes from the bulk population could appear in FACS-sorted repertoires. Once the booster was given, most primary-vaccination clones reappeared, at 95% to 97% for CD4 and 88% for CD8.

The sample holds a few counts of this clonotype. Its target is unknown. This receptor was taken from a man aged 25-45 years who received the YFV17D yellow fever vaccine. This chain connects TRBV6-5 to TRBJ2-5; weak D call: TRBD1 (6 bases). This specimen consisted of CD4+ T cells sorted from PBMCs, obtained 15 days after the yellow fever booster vaccination. CDR3 sequence: CASSYGQGRMETQYF. CDR3 bases: TGTGCCAGCAGTTACGGGCAGGGGCGCATGGAGACCCAGTACTTC.